This T cell receptor beta chain was captured in a study of Ad26.COV2.S vaccination and SARS-CoV-2 variants. Study results and limitations: Post-vaccination breadth of spike-specific CD8+ and CD4+ T cell responses was reportedly substantial.

As for this clone: Its specificity is not known.

J gave up 3 bases and V 2 bases, and 8 bases lay outside the gene matches. Germline assignment: CDR1 MDHEN and CDR2 SYDVKM. The CDR3 is 16 residues long. TCRdb keeps only in-frame clones here, not all; method: immunoSEQ multiplex PCR. In the table there are about half a million clones, 80% to 90% of which are singletons. Treatment here: about 20 received Ad26.COV2.S at low or high dose, single or two shots; about five received placebo; per-sample allocation not given. Following the first vaccine or placebo injection, samples were taken on day 63. The chain employs TRBV28 and TRBJ2-7; 9 bases align to TRBD2. This sample comprised peripheral blood, obtained in a trial of Ad26.COV2.S vaccine versus placebo. The clonotype originates from a person aged 18-65 years who received the Ad26.COV2.S COVID-19 vaccine or a placebo. CDR3 sequence: CASSLKPGLALYEQYF. CDR3 DNA sequence: TGTGCCAGCAGTTTAAAACCGGGACTAGCTCTCTACGAGCAGTACTTC.